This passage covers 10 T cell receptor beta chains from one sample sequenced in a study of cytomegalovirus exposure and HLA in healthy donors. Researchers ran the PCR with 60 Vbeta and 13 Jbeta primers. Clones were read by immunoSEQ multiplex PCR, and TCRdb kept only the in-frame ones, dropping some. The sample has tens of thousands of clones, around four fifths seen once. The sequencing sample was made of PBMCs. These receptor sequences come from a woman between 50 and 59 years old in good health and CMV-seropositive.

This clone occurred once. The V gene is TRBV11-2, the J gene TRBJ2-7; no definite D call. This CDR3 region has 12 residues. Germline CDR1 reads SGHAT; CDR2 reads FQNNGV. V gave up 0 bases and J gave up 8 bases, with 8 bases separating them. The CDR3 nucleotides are TGTGCCAGCAGCTTAGAGCAGGAAAAGCAGTACTTC. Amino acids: CASSLEQEKQYF.

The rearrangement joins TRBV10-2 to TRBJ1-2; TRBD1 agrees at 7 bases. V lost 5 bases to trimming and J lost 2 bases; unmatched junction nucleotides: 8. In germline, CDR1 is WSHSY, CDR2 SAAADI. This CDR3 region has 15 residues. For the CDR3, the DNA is TGCGCCAGCAGTCCACACCGGGACAGAAACTATGGCTACACCTTC. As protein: CASSPHRDRNYGYTF.

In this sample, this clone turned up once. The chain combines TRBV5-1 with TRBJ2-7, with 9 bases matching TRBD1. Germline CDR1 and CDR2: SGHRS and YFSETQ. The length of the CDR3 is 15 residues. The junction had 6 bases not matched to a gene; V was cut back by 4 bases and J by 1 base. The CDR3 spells CASSPTGTGSYEQYF. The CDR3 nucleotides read TGCGCCAGCAGCCCAACCGGGACAGGGTCCTACGAGCAGTACTTC.

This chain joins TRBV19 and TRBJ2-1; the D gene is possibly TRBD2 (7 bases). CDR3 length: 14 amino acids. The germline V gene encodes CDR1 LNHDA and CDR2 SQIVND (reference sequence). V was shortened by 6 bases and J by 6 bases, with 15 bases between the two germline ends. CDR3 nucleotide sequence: TGTGCCAGTAGCAAGGGGGGGCCTCGCAATGAGCAGTTCTTC. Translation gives CASSKGGPRNEQFF. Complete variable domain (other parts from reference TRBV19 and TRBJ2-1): DGGITQSPKYLFRKEGQNVTLSCEQNLNHDAMYWYRQDPGQGLRLIYYSQIVNDFQKGDIAEGYSVSREKKESFPLTVTSAQKNPTAFYLCASSKGGPRNEQFFGPGTRLTVL.

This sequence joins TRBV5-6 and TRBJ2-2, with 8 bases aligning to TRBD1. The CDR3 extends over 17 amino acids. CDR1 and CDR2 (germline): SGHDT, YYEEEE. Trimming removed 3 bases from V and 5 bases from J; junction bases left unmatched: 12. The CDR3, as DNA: TGTGCCAGCAGCTCGGGCGTACGGACAGGGACAACCGGGGAGCTGTTTTTT. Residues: CASSSGVRTGTTGELFF.

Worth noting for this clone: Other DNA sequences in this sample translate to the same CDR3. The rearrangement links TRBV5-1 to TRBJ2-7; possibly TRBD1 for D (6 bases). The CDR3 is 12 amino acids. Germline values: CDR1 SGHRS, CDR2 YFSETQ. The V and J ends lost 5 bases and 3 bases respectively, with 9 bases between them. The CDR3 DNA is TGCGCCAGCAGTCGGGACAACTACGAGCAGTACTTC. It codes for CASSRDNYEQYF.

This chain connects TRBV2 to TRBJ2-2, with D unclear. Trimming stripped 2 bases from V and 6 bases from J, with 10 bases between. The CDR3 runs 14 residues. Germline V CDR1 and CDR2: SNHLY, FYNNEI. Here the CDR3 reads CASSETQLAGELFF. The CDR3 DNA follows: TGTGCCAGCAGTGAAACCCAGTTGGCCGGGGAGCTGTTTTTT.

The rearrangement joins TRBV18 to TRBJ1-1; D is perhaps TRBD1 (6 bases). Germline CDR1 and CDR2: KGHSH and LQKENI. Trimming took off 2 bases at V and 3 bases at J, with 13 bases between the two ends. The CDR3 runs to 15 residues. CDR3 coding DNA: TGTGCCAGCTCACCAACGGGGGGGCTGCACACTGAAGCTTTCTTT. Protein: CASSPTGGLHTEAFF.

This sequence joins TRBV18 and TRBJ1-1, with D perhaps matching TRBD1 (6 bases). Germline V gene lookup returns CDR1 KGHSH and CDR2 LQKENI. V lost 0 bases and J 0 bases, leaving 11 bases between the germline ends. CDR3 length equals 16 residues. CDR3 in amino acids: CASSPPGQPMNTEAFF. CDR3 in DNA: TGTGCCAGCTCACCACCCGGACAGCCCATGAACACTGAAGCTTTCTTT.

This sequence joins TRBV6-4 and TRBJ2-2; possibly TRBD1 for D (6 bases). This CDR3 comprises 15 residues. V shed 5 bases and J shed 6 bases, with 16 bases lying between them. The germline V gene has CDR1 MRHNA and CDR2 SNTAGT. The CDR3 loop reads CASSPNRVWSGELFF. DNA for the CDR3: TGTGCCAGCAGTCCAAACAGGGTCTGGTCCGGGGAGCTGTTTTTT.